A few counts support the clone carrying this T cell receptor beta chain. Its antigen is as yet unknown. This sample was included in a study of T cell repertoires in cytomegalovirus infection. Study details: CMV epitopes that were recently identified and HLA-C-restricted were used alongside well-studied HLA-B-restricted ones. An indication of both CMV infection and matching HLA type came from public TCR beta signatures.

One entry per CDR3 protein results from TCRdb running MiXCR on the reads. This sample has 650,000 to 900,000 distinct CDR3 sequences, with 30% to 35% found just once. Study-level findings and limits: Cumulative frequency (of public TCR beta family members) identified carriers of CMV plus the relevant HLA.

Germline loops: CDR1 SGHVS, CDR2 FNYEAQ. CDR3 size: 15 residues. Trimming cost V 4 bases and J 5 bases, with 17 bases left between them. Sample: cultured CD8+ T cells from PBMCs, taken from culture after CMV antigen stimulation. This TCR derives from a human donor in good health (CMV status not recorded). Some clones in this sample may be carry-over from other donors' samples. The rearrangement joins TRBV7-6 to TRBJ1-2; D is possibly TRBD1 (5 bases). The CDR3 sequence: CASSSPGPEEYGYTF. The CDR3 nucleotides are TGTGCCAGCAGCTCCCCGGGACCGGAGGAGTATGGCTACACCTTC.